This T cell receptor (beta chain) was captured by sequencing in a study of regulatory T cells in long-lasting Graves disease. This clonotype was seen many times. Between the trimmed V and J ends, which lost 3 bases and 0 bases, there was a span of 14 bases. The germline gives CDR1 SGHTA, CDR2 FQGNSA. CDR3 length equals 16 residues. Library construction for TCR beta used iRepertoire HTBI primers and Arm-PCR of CDR3 regions. TCRdb called the multiplex PCR reads again in MiXCR, with one record for every CDR3 protein. The sample contains roughly 500,000 distinct CDR3 sequences, about a fifth of which appear only once. Time point denoted: persistent/refractory GD, antithyroid drugs over 5 years with positive TRAb. The TCR library used RNA extracted from PBMCs.

This specimen consisted of peripheral blood mononuclear cells (PBMCs), obtained when the disease was refractory, from a patient treated with antithyroid drugs. This chain links TRBV7-2 with TRBJ2-5; weak D call: TRBD1 (6 bases). This sequence was found in a female donor with Graves disease. The CDR3 nucleotides read TGTGCCAGCAGCTTCTTTCGACAGGCCTACCAAGAGACCCAGTACTTC. Protein product: CASSFFRQAYQETQYF.